Following are 25 T cell receptor beta chains from one sample sequenced in a study of patients and donors after allogeneic stem cell transplantation. Using its own MiXCR run on the RT-PCR reads, TCRdb lists one record per CDR3 protein. The profile shows approximately 57,000 distinct CDR3 sequences, roughly 13% of them singletons. Sequenced material: blood, either unsorted or a sorted T cell fraction (not recorded which). The receptors were gathered from a human donor who was either an allogeneic HSCT recipient or a stem cell or donor lymphocyte infusion donor (not recorded which). It is not recorded whose cells these are; they may come from a transplant donor.

The chain combines TRBV9 with TRBJ2-7; possibly TRBD2 for D (6 bases). Trimming removed 0 bases at V and 3 bases at J, with 7 bases between. The CDR3 length is 13 residues. CDR1 and CDR2 (germline): SGDLS, YYNGEE. As DNA, the CDR3 is TGTGCCAGCAGCGTAGGACTAGACTACGAGCAGTACTTC. This codes for CASSVGLDYEQYF.

This clonotype was recorded at least ten times. This chain connects TRBV28 to TRBJ2-7, with D tentatively TRBD1 (7 bases). V was trimmed by 2 bases and J by 4 bases, leaving 12 bases between them. From germline, CDR1 is MDHEN and CDR2 SYDVKM. The CDR3 extends over 14 amino acids. The DNA of the CDR3 is TGTGCCAGCAGTTTAAGCGCAGGGGGGTACGAGCAGTACTTC. It yields the protein CASSLSAGGYEQYF.

This clonotype was picked up a small number of times. The chain has TRBV6-5 and TRBJ2-2, with D possibly matching TRBD1 (5 bases). CDR1 is MNHEY and CDR2 is SVGAGI in the germline V gene. The CDR3 is made up of 15 amino acids. V lost 5 bases, J lost 4 bases, and 14 bases lay in between. The CDR3 reads CASSLRQFPTGELFF. As DNA, the CDR3 is TGTGCCAGCAGTCTTCGACAGTTCCCCACCGGGGAGCTGTTTTTT.

The rearrangement links TRBV10-1 to TRBJ2-1; 10 bases match TRBD2. Germline V gene data show CDR1 as WNHNN and CDR2 as SYGVQD (reference sequence). After removal of 5 bases from V and 8 bases from J, the junction contained 6 bases not matched to a gene. CDR3 length: 14 residues. In DNA, the CDR3 is TGCGCCAGCAGTCCAGCGGGAGGGCTGGATGAGCAGTTCTTC. Protein product: CASSPAGGLDEQFF.

The rearrangement links TRBV29-1 to TRBJ2-3, with 15 bases lining up with TRBD2. This CDR3 comprises 16 residues. Germline-derived CDR1 and CDR2 are SQVTM and ANQGSEA. V was pared by 3 bases and J by 4 bases, with 5 bases of the junction left unmatched. The CDR3 nucleotides read TGCAGCGTTGAGGGACTAGCGGGAGGAAGGGCAGATACGCAGTATTTT. Its protein product is CSVEGLAGGRADTQYF.

The rearrangement joins TRBV10-3 to TRBJ1-1; 9 positions match TRBD1. The junction had 7 bases not matched to a gene; V was cut back by 2 bases and J by 9 bases. Germline lookup yields CDR1 ENHRY and CDR2 SYGVKD. The CDR3 is 14 amino acids. Written as DNA, the CDR3 is TGTGCCATCAGTGAGCCTGACAGGGGGAGTAAAGCTTTCTTT. Translation gives CAISEPDRGSKAFF.

This clonotype appeared a few times. The V gene is TRBV24-1, the J gene TRBJ2-1, with TRBD1 as a possible D gene (5 bases). Germline CDR1 and CDR2: KGHDR and SFDVKD. V shed 10 bases and J shed 0 bases, with 12 bases lying between them. The CDR3 has 14 residues. CDR3 loop: CATSRGSSYNEQFF. The CDR3 DNA follows: TGTGCCACGAGTAGGGGTTCCTCCTACAATGAGCAGTTCTTC.

The V and J genes are TRBV7-6 and TRBJ2-1; 10 bases line up with TRBD1. From germline, CDR1 is SGHVS and CDR2 FNYEAQ. V shed 2 bases and J 7 bases; nucleotides not matched to a gene: 14. The CDR3 contains 18 residues. The CDR3 here is CASSLQTGTGEMGNEQFF. In DNA, the CDR3 is TGTGCCAGCAGCTTACAAACGGGGACAGGGGAGATGGGAAATGAGCAGTTCTTC.

On this clonotype itself: Possible read error: a much larger clone is one base away. The V and J genes are TRBV11-2 and TRBJ1-4, with D maybe TRBD1 (6 bases). The CDR3 length is 15 residues. Germline loops: CDR1 SGHAT, CDR2 FQNNGV. CDR3 DNA sequence: TGTGCCAGCAGCTTATTTCCGGGGGCTAATGAAAAACTGCTTTTT. Its protein is CASSLFPGANEKLLF.

This chain links TRBV3-1 with TRBJ2-5, with D possibly matching TRBD2 (6 bases). V was shortened by 2 bases and J by 2 bases, with 18 bases between the two germline ends. Germline loops: CDR1 LGHDT, CDR2 YNNKEL (reference sequence). This CDR3 comprises 17 residues. The CDR3 is CASSQLLARRRQETQYF. For the CDR3, the DNA is TGTGCCAGCAGCCAACTTCTAGCGCGCAGACGGCAAGAGACCCAGTACTTC.

The rearrangement joins TRBV27 to TRBJ2-7; 11 nucleotides align to TRBD2. V trimming: 2 bases; J trimming: 2 bases; junction bases outside the gene matches: 5. This CDR3 spans 16 amino acids. The germline CDR1 and CDR2 sequences are MNHEY and SMNVEV (reference sequence). This CDR3 reads CASSLRGSGRAYEQYF. CDR3 in DNA: TGTGCCAGCAGTTTACGGGGTAGCGGGAGGGCCTACGAGCAGTACTTC.

In this sample, this clonotype turned up many times. This chain joins TRBV20-1 and TRBJ1-5, with D perhaps matching TRBD1 (5 bases). The CDR3 covers 13 residues. Germline V gives CDR1 DFQATT, CDR2 SNEGSKA (reference sequence). Trimming cost V 6 bases and J 6 bases, with 15 bases left between them. In DNA, the CDR3 is TGCAGTGCAGAGGGGAGGGTTAGTCAGCCCCAGCATTTT. This gives the protein CSAEGRVSQPQHF.

DNA of the CDR3: TGTGCCAGCAGCCGGGGACTAGCCGCGTGTGGACCGAGCTCCTACGAGCAGTACTTC. Its protein product is CASSRGLAACGPSSYEQYF. This chain links TRBV14 with TRBJ2-7, with 9 bases fitting TRBD2. The ends lost 4 bases at V and 0 bases at J; junction bases unmatched: 16. Germline V gene lookup returns CDR1 SGHDN and CDR2 FVKESK. The CDR3 is 19 residues long.

The V gene is TRBV5-1, the J gene TRBJ2-2, with a weak D call TRBD2 (6 bases). Germline values: CDR1 SGHRS, CDR2 YFSETQ. The V and J ends lost 4 bases and 2 bases respectively, with 12 bases between them. The CDR3 has 15 residues. The DNA for the CDR3 is TGCGCCAGCAGCCCCGGGACTTATAACACCGGGGAGCTGTTTTTT. This gives the protein CASSPGTYNTGELFF. Supplemented by reference TRBV5-1 and TRBJ2-2, the full variable domain reads KAGVTQTPRYLIKTRGQQVTLSCSPISGHRSVSWYQQTPGQGLQFLFEYFSETQRNKGNFPGRFSGRQFSNSRSEMNVSTLELGDSALYLCASSPGTYNTGELFFGEGSRLTVL.

This clonotype was recorded at least ten times. V usage is TRBV10-1 and J usage is TRBJ2-1; 11 bases are a match to TRBD1. J lost 6 bases, V lost 4 bases, and 2 bases had no gene match. The germline CDR1 and CDR2 sequences are WNHNN and SYGVQD (reference sequence). This CDR3 is 14 amino acids long. DNA of the CDR3: TGCGCCAGCAGTGCCGGGACAGGGGGCAATGAGCAGTTCTTC. Its protein product is CASSAGTGGNEQFF.

This clonotype has only a few counts. The V call is TRBV3-1, the J call TRBJ2-2; no clear D gene. With 4 bases removed from V and 6 bases from J, the gap between germline ends came to 6 bases. Germline V gene sequence: CDR1 LGHDT, CDR2 YNNKEL (reference sequence). The CDR3 sequence is 12 residues long. In DNA form, the CDR3 reads TGTGCCAGCAGCCCTGACGCCGGGGAGCTGTTTTTT. It specifies CASSPDAGELFF.

This clonotype was detected a few times. The chain joins TRBV11-3 to TRBJ2-1; D may be TRBD2 (7 bases). V lost 5 bases and J lost 4, with 21 bases in between. CDR3 size: 17 residues. In germline, CDR1 is SGHNT, CDR2 YENEEA. CDR3 residues: CASSPMARGGLYNEQFF. Written as DNA, the CDR3 is TGTGCCAGCAGCCCCATGGCCAGGGGAGGGCTATACAATGAGCAGTTCTTC.

CDR3 in DNA: TGTGCCAGCAGTTACGACTCCTACGAGCAGTACTTC. Its translation is CASSYDSYEQYF. This chain uses TRBV6-6 with TRBJ2-7; D remains unclear. The CDR3 is 12 residues long. Germline values: CDR1 MNHNY, CDR2 SVGAGI (reference sequence). Trimming left V 2 bases short and J 0 bases short, with 2 bases between.

V and J are TRBV10-1 and TRBJ2-1; D is ambiguous. V lost 2 bases and J 7 bases, leaving 18 bases between the germline ends. Germline CDR1 and CDR2: WNHNN and SYGVQD (reference sequence). The CDR3 loop spans 16 amino acids. In nucleotides, the CDR3 is TGCGCCAGCAGTGAGACGGTTCTTACTACGTCGAATGAGCAGTTCTTC. Translated: CASSETVLTTSNEQFF.

This clonotype has only a few counts. The V gene is TRBV3-1, the J gene TRBJ2-7, with D perhaps given as TRBD1 or TRBD2 (5 bases each). CDR1 is LGHDT and CDR2 is YNNKEL in the germline V gene (reference sequence). With 8 bases removed from V and 2 bases from J, the gap between germline ends came to 25 bases. The CDR3 covers 17 residues. Here the CDR3 DNA reads TGTGCCAGCGAGCCAGGGTATGACGGGATGACTACCTACGAGCAGTACTTC. Its protein is CASEPGYDGMTTYEQYF.

J is TRBJ2-1 and V is TRBV3-1; TRBD2 matches at 9 bases. CDR3 size: 14 residues. Trimming cost V 1 base and J 10 bases; bases outside gene matches: 5. Germline V gene sequence: CDR1 LGHDT, CDR2 YNNKEL (reference sequence). The CDR3 DNA is TGTGCCAGCAGCCAAGGTAAGCGGGAGGTGGAGCAGTTCTTC. It specifies CASSQGKREVEQFF.

The chain employs TRBV15 and TRBJ2-5; D is ambiguous. The CDR3 extends over 13 amino acids. In germline, CDR1 is LNHNV, CDR2 YYDKDF (reference sequence). Trimming took 0 bases from V and 5 from J, leaving 7 bases between them. The CDR3 protein is CATSRDPVETQYF. CDR3 in DNA: TGTGCCACCAGCAGAGATCCCGTCGAGACCCAGTACTTC.

This clonotype showed up many times. The V and J genes are TRBV20-1 and TRBJ1-3, with D uncertain. Germline assignment: CDR1 DFQATT and CDR2 SNEGSKA (reference sequence). The V and J ends lost 3 bases and 2 bases respectively, with 17 bases between them. The CDR3 sequence is 16 residues long. CDR3 protein: CSASVISPQAGNTIYF. CDR3 DNA sequence: TGCAGTGCTAGTGTTATCAGCCCCCAGGCTGGAAACACCATATATTTT.

In this sample, this clonotype turned up a few times. The gene calls are TRBV10-3 and TRBJ2-7, with a tentative D call TRBD1 (5 bases). V was pared by 10 bases and J by 5 bases, with 12 bases between. The CDR3 runs 11 residues. Looked up from germline, CDR1 is ENHRY and CDR2 is SYGVKD. CDR3: CATRVLNEQYF. In nucleotides, the CDR3 is TGTGCCACCAGGGTGTTGAACGAGCAGTACTTC.

This clonotype came up a few times. V usage is TRBV7-6 and J usage is TRBJ1-1; the D is unclear. The CDR3 length is 15 residues. The V end was cut by 3 bases, the J end by 1 base, with 12 bases between. Germline V lookup: CDR1 SGHVS, CDR2 FNYEAQ. Here the CDR3 DNA reads TGTGCCAGCAGCTTCCTTTATCCGGGGAACACTGAAGCTTTCTTT. This codes for CASSFLYPGNTEAFF.